Presented here are 23 T cell receptor beta chains from one specimen sequenced in a study of cytomegalovirus exposure and HLA in healthy donors. Primers for the PCR totalled 60 Vbeta and 13 Jbeta. Sequenced by immunoSEQ multiplex PCR; TCRdb stores in-frame clones only, minus some. This repertoire shows 150,000 to 200,000 clones, 80% to 85% found once; its top ten account for over 1.5%. The sequencing input was PBMCs. The receptor set was obtained from a woman in her late teens or twenties in good health and CMV-seronegative.

CDR3 DNA: TGTGCCAGCAGCGTGCCCTCCGGGGAGACCCAGTACTTC. Protein sequence: CASSVPSGETQYF. The J gene is TRBJ2-5, the V gene TRBV5-4; D gene uncertain. CDR3 length equals 13 residues. Germline CDR1 is SGHNT and CDR2 is YYREEE (reference sequence). The V end was cut by 4 bases, the J end by 5 bases, with 12 bases between.

The chain has TRBV11-3 and TRBJ2-2, with D possibly matching TRBD2 (5 bases). Trimming pared 6 bases from V and 6 bases from J, leaving 17 bases between. This CDR3 is built from 15 residues. Germline lookup yields CDR1 SGHNT and CDR2 YENEEA. The CDR3 here is CASSSEGLISGELFF. The CDR3, as DNA: TGTGCCAGCAGTTCTGAGGGCCTAATATCCGGGGAGCTGTTTTTT.

J is TRBJ1-2 and V is TRBV7-9; 7 bases map to TRBD1. Trimming removed 2 bases from V and 0 bases from J; junction bases left unmatched: 0. CDR1 and CDR2 from the germline V gene are SEHNR and FQNEAQ (reference sequence). The CDR3 runs to 14 residues. The CDR3 spells CASSLQGANYGYTF. CDR3 coding DNA: TGTGCCAGCAGCTTACAGGGGGCTAACTATGGCTACACCTTC.

This chain connects TRBV6-6 to TRBJ2-4; 7 nucleotides align to TRBD1. CDR3 length: 14 amino acids. The germline CDR1 and CDR2 sequences are MNHNY and SVGAGI (reference sequence). Trimming cost V 6 bases and J 3 bases; bases outside gene matches: 5. The CDR3 coding sequence is TGTGCCAGCAGCCCACAGGGGAACAAAAACATTCAGTACTTC. This codes for CASSPQGNKNIQYF.

This clone was recorded once. This rearrangement joins TRBV6-1 to TRBJ1-1; 8 nucleotides align to TRBD1. The CDR3 is 16 residues long. The junction had 11 bases not matched to a gene; V was cut back by 2 bases and J by 6 bases. Germline CDR1 reads MNHNS; CDR2 reads SASEGT. CDR3 amino acids: CASSERDRGSSAEAFF. DNA for the CDR3: TGTGCCAGCAGTGAACGCGACAGGGGATCGAGTGCTGAAGCTTTCTTT.

The V and J genes are TRBV13 and TRBJ2-5; 11 positions agree with TRBD2. The trim removed 1 base at V and 4 bases at J, leaving 5 bases unmatched. In germline, CDR1 is PRHDT, CDR2 FYEKMQ (reference sequence). The CDR3 runs to 16 residues. CDR3 amino acids: CASSLALAGGLETQYF. CDR3 bases: TGTGCCAGCAGCTTAGCTCTAGCGGGGGGACTAGAGACCCAGTACTTC.

This clone was seen only once. The chain links TRBV12-1 to TRBJ2-3; the table assigns TRBD1, which was not confirmed against the DNA. TRBV12-1 is described as a pseudogene. The CDR3 sequence is 16 residues long. The CDR3 DNA is TGTGCCAGCACCCAAGGACCGTTGGGGCTCACAGATACGCAGTATTTT. Its translation: CASTQGPLGLTDTQYF.

The chain carries TRBV30 and TRBJ1-1, with no clear D. The CDR3 sequence is 12 residues long. V was pared by 1 base and J by 10 bases, with 13 bases between. Germline assignment: CDR1 GTSNPN and CDR2 SVGIG (reference sequence). The CDR3: CAWSAMELRAFF. The CDR3 DNA sequence: TGTGCCTGGAGTGCTATGGAGTTGCGAGCTTTCTTT.

The rearrangement links TRBV11-2 to TRBJ1-3; a possible D gene is TRBD1 (5 bases). Germline V CDR1 and CDR2: SGHAT, FQNNGV. Trimming stripped 1 base from V and 3 bases from J, with 13 bases between. The CDR3 runs to 16 residues. DNA for the CDR3: TGTGCCAGCAGCTTAGGACCCTCAGGGAATGGAAACACCATATATTTT. Translated, it gives CASSLGPSGNGNTIYF.

CDR3 residues: CASNGASGGPQYF. DNA for the CDR3: TGTGCCAGCAATGGGGCTAGCGGGGGACCCCAGTACTTC. The chain is built from TRBV27 and TRBJ2-5; 10 positions agree with TRBD2. The CDR3 has 13 amino acids. J lost 9 bases, V lost 7 bases, and 8 bases had no gene match. Germline V lookup: CDR1 MNHEY, CDR2 SMNVEV (reference sequence).

This chain links TRBV4-1 with TRBJ1-4; perhaps TRBD1 as D (5 bases). V was trimmed by 4 bases and J by 4 bases, leaving 13 bases between them. Germline V gives CDR1 MGHRA, CDR2 YSYEKL. The CDR3 is 15 amino acids. This CDR3 reads CASSPQPQGNEKLFF. CDR3 coding DNA: TGCGCCAGCAGCCCTCAGCCCCAGGGTAATGAAAAACTGTTTTTT.

The chain recombines TRBV6-5 with TRBJ1-4; 8 bases align to TRBD1. Germline V gene sequence: CDR1 MNHEY, CDR2 SVGAGI. The CDR3 length is 15 residues. V was pared by 0 bases and J by 7 bases, with 4 bases of the junction left unmatched. The CDR3 reads CASSYSAGGPEKLFF. The CDR3 region has the DNA TGTGCCAGCAGTTACTCGGCAGGGGGCCCTGAAAAACTGTTTTTT.

This chain connects TRBV7-9 to TRBJ2-1; TRBD2 aligns across 10 bases. The V segment lost 1 base and the J segment 5 bases; nucleotides outside the gene matches: 8. CDR1 SEHNR and CDR2 FQNEAQ come from the germline V gene (reference sequence). There are 17 residues in the CDR3. The CDR3 protein is CASSLGLLAGSHNEQFF. CDR3 sequence (DNA): TGTGCCAGCAGCTTAGGGTTACTAGCGGGGTCACACAATGAGCAGTTCTTC.

As for this clone: Different DNA sequences within this sample yield the same CDR3. The V and J genes are TRBV6-5 and TRBJ1-4; 11 bases fit TRBD1. V was pared by 0 bases and J by 5 bases, with 2 bases of the junction left unmatched. CDR1 and CDR2 (germline): MNHEY, SVGAGI. There are 16 residues in the CDR3. CDR3 nucleotide sequence: TGTGCCAGCAGTTACTCGGGGACAGGGGGGAATGAAAAACTGTTTTTT. Amino acids: CASSYSGTGGNEKLFF.

This chain links TRBV7-9 with TRBJ1-3; maybe TRBD1 (6 bases). Trimming took off 2 bases at V and 4 bases at J, with 18 bases between the two ends. Germline CDR1 reads SEHNR; CDR2 reads FQNEAQ (reference sequence). The CDR3 consists of 17 residues. CDR3 sequence: CASSLLSGAVEGNTIYF. In DNA form, the CDR3 reads TGTGCCAGCAGCTTACTGTCAGGGGCAGTGGAGGGAAACACCATATATTTT.

This clone was recorded once. Other DNA sequences in this sample translate to the same CDR3. This chain connects TRBV5-1 to TRBJ2-7; 8 bases are a match to TRBD1. In germline, CDR1 is SGHRS, CDR2 YFSETQ. This CDR3 is built from 13 residues. Trimming cost V 0 bases and J 4 bases; bases outside gene matches: 0. The CDR3 spells CASSLDRGYEQYF. The CDR3 DNA reads as TGCGCCAGCAGCTTGGACAGGGGGTACGAGCAGTACTTC. Full variable domain (outside the CDR3, taken from reference TRBV5-1 and TRBJ2-7): KAGVTQTPRYLIKTRGQQVTLSCSPISGHRSVSWYQQTPGQGLQFLFEYFSETQRNKGNFPGRFSGRQFSNSRSEMNVSTLELGDSALYLCASSLDRGYEQYFGPGTRLTVT.

This clone was seen a few times. This chain joins TRBV14 and TRBJ2-6; perhaps TRBD1 as D (5 bases). The CDR3 sequence is 15 residues long. V lost 4 bases to trimming and J lost 2 bases, with 9 bases between them. In germline, CDR1 is SGHDN, CDR2 FVKESK. For the CDR3, the DNA is TGTGCCAGCAGCCCCCAGGGAACTGGGGCCAACGTCCTGACTTTC. Its protein is CASSPQGTGANVLTF.

The chain couples TRBV6-4 to TRBJ1-5; 10 bases are shared with TRBD1. This CDR3 comprises 18 residues. The trim removed 8 bases at V and 6 bases at J, leaving 19 bases unmatched. Germline assignment: CDR1 MRHNA and CDR2 SNTAGT. The CDR3 region has the DNA TGTGCCAGCCACCTCGACAGGGGGCAGGTCTGTCTGTGTCAGCCCCAGCATTTT. Its translation: CASHLDRGQVCLCQPQHF.

Only a few counts were recorded for this clone. The chain joins TRBV27 to TRBJ1-2, with D perhaps TRBD1 (5 bases). This CDR3 comprises 16 residues. Per germline, CDR1 MNHEY and CDR2 SMNVEV (reference sequence). V shed 3 bases and J shed 5 bases, with 19 bases lying between them. Here the CDR3 DNA reads TGTGCCAGCAGTTTGTCGGGACTGGGACCGCGATATGGCTACACCTTC. Its protein product is CASSLSGLGPRYGYTF.

J is TRBJ2-3 and V is TRBV11-2, with D unresolved. The CDR3 has 12 residues. With 5 bases removed from V and 3 bases from J, the gap between germline ends came to 6 bases. The germline gives CDR1 SGHAT, CDR2 FQNNGV. The CDR3 DNA is TGTGCCAGCAGCCCGCAGACAGATACGCAGTATTTT. This codes for CASSPQTDTQYF.

The rearrangement uses TRBV4-2 and TRBJ2-2; tentatively, D is TRBD2 (5 bases). Trimming left V 1 base short and J 6 bases short, with 15 bases between. In germline, CDR1 is LGHNA, CDR2 YNFKEQ. This CDR3 comprises 16 residues. The CDR3 DNA follows: TGTGCCAGCAGCCAAGGACCGAATAGCGAGGCCGGGGAGCTGTTTTTT. This sequence encodes CASSQGPNSEAGELFF.

The chain's CDR3 is CASRTTGQGETQYF. CDR3 in DNA: TGTGCCAGCAGGACGACGGGACAGGGAGAGACCCAGTACTTC. V is TRBV28 and J is TRBJ2-5, with 9 bases that match TRBD1. Trimming removed 6 bases from V and 4 bases from J; junction bases left unmatched: 6. The CDR3 has 14 amino acids. Germline-derived CDR1 and CDR2 are MDHEN and SYDVKM. The whole variable domain, remainder taken from reference TRBV28 and TRBJ2-5, is DVKVTQSSRYLVKRTGEKVFLECVQDMDHENMFWYRQDPGLGLRLIYFSYDVKMKEKGDIPEGYSVSREKKERFSLILESASTNQTSMYLCASRTTGQGETQYFGPGTRLLVL.

V usage is TRBV6-5 and J usage is TRBJ1-6; D is unresolved. V gave up 2 bases and J gave up 7 bases, with 9 bases separating them. This CDR3 has 14 amino acids. Germline V gene sequence: CDR1 MNHEY, CDR2 SVGAGI. CDR3 bases: TGTGCCAGCAGTTACCGTGGCCCCAATTCACCCCTCCACTTT. Protein: CASSYRGPNSPLHF.